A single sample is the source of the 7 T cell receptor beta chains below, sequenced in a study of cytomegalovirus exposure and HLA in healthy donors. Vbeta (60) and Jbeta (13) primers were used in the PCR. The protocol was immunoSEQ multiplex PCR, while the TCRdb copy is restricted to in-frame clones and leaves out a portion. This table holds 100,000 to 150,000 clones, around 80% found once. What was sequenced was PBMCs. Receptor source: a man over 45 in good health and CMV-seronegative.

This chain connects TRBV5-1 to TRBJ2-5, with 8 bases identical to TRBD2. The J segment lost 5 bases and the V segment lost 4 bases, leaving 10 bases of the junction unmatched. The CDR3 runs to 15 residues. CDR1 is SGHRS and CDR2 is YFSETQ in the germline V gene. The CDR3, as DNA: TGCGCCAGCAGCCAGGCCGGGACTAGAGGGGAGACCCAGTACTTC. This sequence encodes CASSQAGTRGETQYF.

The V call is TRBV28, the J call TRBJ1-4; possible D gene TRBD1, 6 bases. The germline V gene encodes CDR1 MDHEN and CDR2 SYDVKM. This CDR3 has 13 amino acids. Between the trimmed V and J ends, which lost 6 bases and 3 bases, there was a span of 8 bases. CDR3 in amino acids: CASSRGANEKLFF. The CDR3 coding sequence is TGTGCCAGCAGCAGGGGAGCTAATGAAAAACTGTTTTTT.

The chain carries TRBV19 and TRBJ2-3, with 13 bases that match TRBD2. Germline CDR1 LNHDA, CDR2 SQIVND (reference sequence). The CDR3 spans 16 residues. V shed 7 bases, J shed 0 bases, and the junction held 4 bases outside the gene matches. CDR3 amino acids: CASTELAGGSTDTQYF. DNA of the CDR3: TGTGCCAGTACCGAACTAGCGGGGGGGAGCACAGATACGCAGTATTTT. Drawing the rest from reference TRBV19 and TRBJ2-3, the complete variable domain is DGGITQSPKYLFRKEGQNVTLSCEQNLNHDAMYWYRQDPGQGLRLIYYSQIVNDFQKGDIAEGYSVSREKKESFPLTVTSAQKNPTAFYLCASTELAGGSTDTQYFGPGTRLTVL.

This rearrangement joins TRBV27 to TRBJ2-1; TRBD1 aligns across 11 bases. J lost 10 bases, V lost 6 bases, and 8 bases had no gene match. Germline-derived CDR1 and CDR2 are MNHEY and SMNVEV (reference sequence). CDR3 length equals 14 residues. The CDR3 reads CASSWGQGGSEQFF. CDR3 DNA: TGTGCCAGCAGCTGGGGACAGGGGGGGTCAGAGCAGTTCTTC.

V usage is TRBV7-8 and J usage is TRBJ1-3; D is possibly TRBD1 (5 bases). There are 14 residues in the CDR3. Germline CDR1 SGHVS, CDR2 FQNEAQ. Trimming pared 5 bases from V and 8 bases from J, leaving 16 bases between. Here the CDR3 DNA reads TGTGCCAGCAGCCCCCGGAGGGGTACGGACACCATATATTTT. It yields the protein CASSPRRGTDTIYF.

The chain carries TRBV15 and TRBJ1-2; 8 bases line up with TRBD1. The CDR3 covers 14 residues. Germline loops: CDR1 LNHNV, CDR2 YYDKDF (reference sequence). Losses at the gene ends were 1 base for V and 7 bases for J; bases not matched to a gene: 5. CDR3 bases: TGTGCCACCAGCAGAGGCGGACAGGGCGGTGGCTACACCTTC. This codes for CATSRGGQGGGYTF.

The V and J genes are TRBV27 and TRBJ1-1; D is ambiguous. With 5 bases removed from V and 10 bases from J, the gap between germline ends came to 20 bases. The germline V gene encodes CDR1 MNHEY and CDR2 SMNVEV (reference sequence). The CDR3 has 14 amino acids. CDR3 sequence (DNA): TGTGCCAGCAGTAAAACGCCAATTTCGAGTGGAGCTTTCTTT. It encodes CASSKTPISSGAFF.